This T cell receptor beta chain was sequenced in a study of response to subunit inactivated influenza vaccine. Points on this clonotype: The antigen remains unidentified.

TCRdb ran MiXCR on the RT-PCR reads and lists one entry per CDR3 protein. The sample has 300,000 to 350,000 distinct CDR3 sequences, 20% to 25% seen once. Study-wide results and limits: Authors suggested each seasonal flu vaccination may recruit only limited numbers of new T cells.

V lost 4 bases to trimming and J lost 2 bases; unmatched junction nucleotides: 5. The germline gives CDR1 LNHNV, CDR2 YYDKDF (reference sequence). CDR3 size: 15 residues. This rearrangement joins TRBV15 to TRBJ1-2; 9 bases fit TRBD1. Sequenced material: PBMCs from blood, taken less than 22 months after vaccination. The sequence derives from a man aged 50 to 75 who received an inactivated influenza vaccine. The CDR3 is CATSTRQGGNYGYTF. CDR3 DNA sequence: TGTGCCACCAGCACCCGACAGGGGGGGAACTATGGCTACACCTTC. Full variable domain (missing parts from reference TRBV15 and TRBJ1-2): DAMVIQNPRYQVTQFGKPVTLSCSQTLNHNVMYWYQQKSSQAPKLLFHYYDKDFNNEADTPDNFQSRRPNTSFCFLDIRSPGLGDTAMYLCATSTRQGGNYGYTFGSGTRLTVV.